The rows below give T cell receptor beta chains drawn from one sample of a study of human T cells and chemical hapten exposure. MiXCR was run by TCRdb on the RACE reads, yielding one entry per CDR3 protein. The sample holds 200,000 to 300,000 distinct CDR3 sequences, about 9% seen once. Sample: whole blood, taken in connection with sensitization to the hapten diphenylcyclopropenone (DPC). The receptors stem from a woman in her forties with alopecia areata. Some clones in this sample may be carry-over from other donors' samples. Both conserved end residues are part of each CDR3. The order of the fields is D gene, CDR3 length, V gene, J gene, clone size, CDR3 DNA, CDR3 protein. A D gene is named only where the DNA matches it firmly. Only part of the rows carry a size: once, few, many, or a class if the clone is expanded.

D: TRBD2; length: 16; V: TRBV20-1; J: TRBJ2-1; size: many; DNA: TGCAGTGCTCCCGGGACTAGCGGGGAATATTACAATGAGCAGTTCTTC; CDR3: CSAPGTSGEYYNEQFF
D: TRBD1; length: 13; V: TRBV28; J: TRBJ1-2; size: .; DNA: TGTGCCATCCCCCGGACAGGGATAGATGGCTACACCTTC; CDR3: CAIPRTGIDGYTF
D: .; length: 14; V: TRBV7-9; J: TRBJ1-5; size: .; DNA: TGTGCCAGCAGCTTGTCCGGGTGGCATCAGCCCCAGCATTTT; CDR3: CASSLSGWHQPQHF
D: .; length: 13; V: TRBV6-6; J: TRBJ1-5; size: few; DNA: TGTGCCAGCATGGGTGCTAGCAATCAGCCCCAGCATTTT; CDR3: CASMGASNQPQHF
D: .; length: 12; V: TRBV15; J: TRBJ1-1; size: .; DNA: TGTGCCACCAGCAGAGTTCGGTACGAAGCTTTCTTT; CDR3: CATSRVRYEAFF
D: .; length: 14; V: TRBV6-6; J: TRBJ2-3; size: .; DNA: TGTGCCAGCAGTTCCGTCAGGGGCACAGATACGCAGTATTTT; CDR3: CASSSVRGTDTQYF
D: .; length: 13; V: TRBV12-3/TRBV12-4; J: TRBJ2-7; size: .; DNA: TGTGCCAGCAGCCGCGCGGGCTCCTACGAGCAGTACTTC; CDR3: CASSRAGSYEQYF
D: .; length: 13; V: TRBV6-5; J: TRBJ2-5; size: many; DNA: TGTGCCAGCAGTGCACGGGCCCGAGAGACCCAGTACTTC; CDR3: CASSARARETQYF
D: .; length: 13; V: TRBV7-3; J: TRBJ2-2; size: .; DNA: TGTGCCAGCAGCTCTACCCTCACCGGGGAGCTGTTTTTT; CDR3: CASSSTLTGELFF
D: TRBD2; length: 16; V: TRBV4-2; J: TRBJ2-5; size: many; DNA: TGTGCCAGCAGGCGTAGTAGCGGGAGCTCCTCAGAGACCCAGTACTTC; CDR3: CASRRSSGSSSETQYF
D: TRBD1; length: 14; V: TRBV4-1; J: TRBJ1-6; size: few; DNA: TGCGCCAGCAGACCCGGGACAGGGGCCTCACCCCTCCACTTT; CDR3: CASRPGTGASPLHF
D: .; length: 14; V: TRBV5-6; J: TRBJ2-5; size: few; DNA: TGTGCCAGCAGCCTGGGACGGGACCAAGAGACCCAGTACTTC; CDR3: CASSLGRDQETQYF
D: TRBD1; length: 14; V: TRBV29-1; J: TRBJ1-1; size: .; DNA: TGCAGCGTTGAAGTGACAGGGGGGGCCACTGAAGCTTTCTTT; CDR3: CSVEVTGGATEAFF
D: TRBD2; length: 16; V: TRBV20-1; J: TRBJ2-7; size: .; DNA: TGCAGTGCTAGCCGAGGACTAGCGGGAGGGCGCGGCGAGCAGTACTTC; CDR3: CSASRGLAGGRGEQYF
D: TRBD1; length: 14; V: TRBV7-2; J: TRBJ2-5; size: .; DNA: TGTGCCAGCAGCTTGGACAGGGCTTTAGAGACCCAGTACTTC; CDR3: CASSLDRALETQYF
D: .; length: 12; V: TRBV10-3; J: TRBJ1-1; size: many; DNA: TGTGCCATGCAGGGCCTGAACACTGAAGCTTTCTTT; CDR3: CAMQGLNTEAFF
D: .; length: 12; V: TRBV29-1; J: TRBJ2-6; size: few; DNA: TGCAGCGTCATCACTGGGGCCAACGTCCTGACTTTC; CDR3: CSVITGANVLTF
D: .; length: 13; V: TRBV29-1; J: TRBJ1-5; size: many; DNA: TGCAGCGTTGAAGAGGGCGGCGGGCAGCCCCAGCATTTT; CDR3: CSVEEGGGQPQHF
D: TRBD2; length: 17; V: TRBV7-8; J: TRBJ2-1; size: few; DNA: TGTGCCAGCAGCCTCCGCAGGACTAGCGGGAGGACAAATGAGCAGTTCTTC; CDR3: CASSLRRTSGRTNEQFF
D: .; length: 15; V: TRBV10-3; J: TRBJ1-2; size: many; DNA: TGTGCCATCAGTGAGTCTGGCAGGGGAAGTTATGGCTACACCTTC; CDR3: CAISESGRGSYGYTF
D: .; length: 14; V: TRBV6-2/TRBV6-3; J: TRBJ2-3; size: few; DNA: TGTGCCAGCAGGGTTCAGGGCGGTGCAGATACGCAGTATTTT; CDR3: CASRVQGGADTQYF
D: .; length: 12; V: TRBV27; J: TRBJ2-1; size: .; DNA: TGTGCCAGCAGTTCGAATTACAATGAGCAGTTCTTC; CDR3: CASSSNYNEQFF
D: TRBD1; length: 14; V: TRBV24-1; J: TRBJ1-1; size: few; DNA: TGTGCCACCAGTGATGGGACAGGGGTAACTGAAGCTTTCTTT; CDR3: CATSDGTGVTEAFF
D: .; length: 13; V: TRBV11-1; J: TRBJ2-1; size: .; DNA: TGTGCCAGCAGCTCAAGGGCAGGGAGGGAGCAGTTCTTC; CDR3: CASSSRAGREQFF
D: .; length: 14; V: TRBV20-1; J: TRBJ2-7; size: .; DNA: TGCAGTGCTATTCGCGGAACACCGGCCTACGAGCAGTACTTC; CDR3: CSAIRGTPAYEQYF
D: TRBD2; length: 17; V: TRBV9; J: TRBJ2-2; size: few; DNA: TGTGCCAGCAGCGTAGCTATCCTAGCGGGACGCACCGGGGAGCTGTTTTTT; CDR3: CASSVAILAGRTGELFF
D: .; length: 16; V: TRBV7-2; J: TRBJ1-1; size: many; DNA: TGTGCCAGCAGGCCAGACAGCGTGGGTTTGGGCACTGAAGCTTTCTTT; CDR3: CASRPDSVGLGTEAFF
D: TRBD2; length: 15; V: TRBV5-1; J: TRBJ2-1; size: .; DNA: TGCGCCAGCAGCTTGGTTACTAGCGGGAGCAATGAGCAGTTCTTC; CDR3: CASSLVTSGSNEQFF
D: .; length: 15; V: TRBV29-1; J: TRBJ1-2; size: few; DNA: TGCAGCGTTGAAGATCGAAGCAGGGCCCACTATGGCTACACCTTC; CDR3: CSVEDRSRAHYGYTF
D: .; length: 16; V: TRBV2; J: TRBJ2-4; size: .; DNA: TGTGCCAGCACTGTGGGAGGGGGCGCGTTCTTAAACATTCAGTACTTC; CDR3: CASTVGGGAFLNIQYF
D: .; length: 15; V: TRBV5-6; J: TRBJ2-5; size: .; DNA: TGTGCCAGCAGCCCCGGGGGGCTCCAGCAAGAGACCCAGTACTTC; CDR3: CASSPGGLQQETQYF
D: TRBD2; length: 18; V: TRBV12-3/TRBV12-4; J: TRBJ2-3; size: .; DNA: TGTGCCAGCAGTCAAGGACTAGCGGGAGTCGTGGGCACAGATACGCAGTATTTT; CDR3: CASSQGLAGVVGTDTQYF
D: TRBD1; length: 15; V: TRBV7-2; J: TRBJ1-5; size: .; DNA: TGTGCCAGCAGCTGGGGACAGGGGAGAAGTCAGCCCCAGCATTTT; CDR3: CASSWGQGRSQPQHF
D: .; length: 14; V: TRBV20-1; J: TRBJ1-1; size: few; DNA: TGCAGTGCTAGAGGCCCTCTCCGGACCACTGAAGCTTTCTTT; CDR3: CSARGPLRTTEAFF
D: TRBD2; length: 17; V: TRBV6-2/TRBV6-3; J: TRBJ2-7; size: .; DNA: TGTGCCAGCAGTCAAACTAGCGGGAGGCCCAGCTCCTACGAGCAGTACTTC; CDR3: CASSQTSGRPSSYEQYF